The present TCR beta chain was sequenced within a study of shared clonotypes between healthy human individuals. General study findings and limits: Clonotypes which were not shared had lower generation probabilities than clonotypes that all four donors shared. Naive CD4 clonotypes overlapped across several donors at approximately 5%.

Trimming cost V 5 bases and J 0 bases, with 13 bases left between them. Germline CDR1 MDHEN, CDR2 SYDVKM. The CDR3 has 15 residues. The table came from immunoSEQ multiplex PCR; TCRdb's copy has only in-frame clones and leaves some out. The table includes 950,000 to 1,100,000 clones, approximately 76% detected once. Researchers partitioned CD4+ cells into CD45RA+ naive and CD45RA-negative memory subsets. This clone was picked up a small number of times. The antigen remains undetermined. The clonotype was recovered from a young man in good health. The sample consisted of memory CD4+ T cells sorted from blood. Subset indicated: CD45RA-negative fraction. This sequence joins TRBV28 and TRBJ2-5; D gene ambiguous. The CDR3 nucleotides read TGTGCCAGCAGTCCCCCTTTGGCGAACCAAGAGACCCAGTACTTC. It encodes CASSPPLANQETQYF.